This passage covers 25 T cell receptor beta chains from one sample sequenced in a study of T-cell reconstitution after alpha-beta-depleted transplantation in children. Preparation of the TCRbeta library was carried out with unique molecular identifiers. One entry per CDR3 protein, called by TCRdb with MiXCR from the PCR reads. The sample lists approximately 490,000 distinct CDR3 sequences; over 9.5% were seen once. The sample here was PBMCs, taken before TCRalphabeta/CD19-depleted stem cell transplant. The receptors come from a child younger than 10 with inherited bone marrow failure, due to receive a stem cell transplant.

V and J are TRBV5-6 and TRBJ2-1, with TRBD1 matching 8 bases. Germline V gives CDR1 SGHDT, CDR2 YYEEEE. CDR3 length: 19 residues. After removal of 4 bases from V and 2 bases from J, the junction contained 17 bases not matched to a gene. The CDR3 loop is CASSRGQGGGSGTYNEQFF. The CDR3 DNA sequence: TGTGCCAGCAGCCGAGGACAGGGTGGGGGTAGCGGTACCTACAATGAGCAGTTCTTC. The variable domain in full, with the rest retrieved from reference TRBV5-6 and TRBJ2-1, is DAGVTQSPTHLIKTRGQQVTLRCSPKSGHDTVSWYQQALGQGPQFIFQYYEEEERQRGNFPDRFSGHQFPNYSSELNVNALLLGDSALYLCASSRGQGGGSGTYNEQFFGPGTRLTVL.

V is TRBV29-1 and J is TRBJ2-3, with TRBD1 identical over 8 bases. Per germline, CDR1 SQVTM and CDR2 ANQGSEA. V dropped 6 bases and J dropped 5; count of bases not matched to a gene: 13. The CDR3 sequence is 15 residues long. CDR3 DNA sequence: TGCAGCGTGAAAACCCGACAGGGGACAAGAGATACGCAGTATTTT. Protein product: CSVKTRQGTRDTQYF.

This clonotype was counted many times. The rearrangement uses TRBV11-2 and TRBJ1-6, with D maybe TRBD1 (5 bases). CDR1 is SGHAT, CDR2 FQNNGV, per germline. This CDR3 comprises 14 residues. Trimming took 4 bases from V and 8 from J, leaving 12 bases between them. The CDR3 DNA reads as TGTGCCAGCAGCTCCTTAGGGGTTGATTCACCCCTCCACTTT. It yields the protein CASSSLGVDSPLHF.

This clonotype was seen at least ten times. The gene calls are TRBV3-1 and TRBJ2-1, with D hard to call. Germline V gives CDR1 LGHDT, CDR2 YNNKEL (reference sequence). The CDR3 length is 15 residues. The V end lost 5 bases, the J end lost 0 bases, and 11 bases lay between the germline ends. In nucleotides, the CDR3 is TGTGCCAGCAGCAGCAGGACCATCTCCTACAATGAGCAGTTCTTC. Protein product: CASSSRTISYNEQFF.

This clonotype came up many times. The rearrangement uses TRBV10-3 and TRBJ1-4, with D possibly matching TRBD1 (5 bases). Germline CDR1 reads ENHRY; CDR2 reads SYGVKD. The V end lost 5 bases, the J end lost 6 bases, and 10 bases lay between the germline ends. The CDR3 extends over 13 amino acids. The CDR3 sequence: CAISHGGDEKLFF. The CDR3 nucleotides read TGTGCCATCAGTCATGGGGGGGATGAAAAACTGTTTTTT.

The chain combines TRBV12-3 or TRBV12-4 with TRBJ2-5, with D possibly matching TRBD2 (6 bases). CDR3 size: 13 residues. The V gene lost 7 bases and the J gene lost 5 bases, with 14 bases spanning the gap. DNA of the CDR3: TGTGCCAGCACCCTCACGGAGGGGGAGACCCAGTACTTC. It yields the protein CASTLTEGETQYF.

The sample holds many counts of this clonotype. The genes are TRBV29-1 and TRBJ2-1; D assignment may be TRBD1 or TRBD2 (5 bases each). V was trimmed by 5 bases and J by 2 bases, leaving 13 bases between them. The CDR3 totals 14 residues. Germline loops: CDR1 SQVTM, CDR2 ANQGSEA. The chain's CDR3 is CSVSRDATYNEQFF. The CDR3, as DNA: TGCAGCGTTAGCCGGGACGCCACCTACAATGAGCAGTTCTTC.

A note on this clonotype: A clone one base away is much larger, so this may be a read error. The chain combines TRBV2 with TRBJ2-7; TRBD1 matches at 7 bases. The trim removed 7 bases at V and 2 bases at J, leaving 2 bases unmatched. The CDR3 is 12 residues long. Germline V gives CDR1 SNHLY, CDR2 FYNNEI. The CDR3 is CASIDRAYEQYF. The CDR3 DNA reads TGTGCCAGCATAGACAGGGCCTACGAGCAGTACTTC.

V and J are TRBV2 and TRBJ2-7, with 10 positions matching TRBD2. This CDR3 is built from 15 residues. In germline, CDR1 is SNHLY, CDR2 FYNNEI. V was pared by 6 bases and J by 2 bases, with 7 bases of the junction left unmatched. CDR3 sequence (DNA): TGTGCCAGCAGGCCCGGGACTAGCGCGGCCTACGAGCAGTACTTC. It translates to CASRPGTSAAYEQYF.

This clonotype was found once. The chain employs TRBV29-1 and TRBJ2-1; no clear D. Germline assignment: CDR1 SQVTM and CDR2 ANQGSEA. Trimming shortened V by 3 bases and J by 15 bases, and 15 bases separated the two germline ends. The CDR3 is 11 amino acids. CDR3 nucleotides: TGCAGCGTTGACTTGGCCGGCCCTAGGTTCTTC. This gives the protein CSVDLAGPRFF.

The table lists this clonotype with many counts. The chain joins TRBV7-2 to TRBJ1-4; maybe TRBD1 (5 bases). Trimming pared 5 bases from V and 10 bases from J, leaving 23 bases between. CDR1 SGHTA and CDR2 FQGNSA come from the germline V gene. This CDR3 region has 16 residues. CDR3 residues: CASSRTGSLRGGKLFF. The CDR3 region has the DNA TGTGCCAGCAGCCGTACAGGATCCCTACGCGGGGGAAAACTGTTTTTT.

The rearrangement uses TRBV12-5 and TRBJ2-5; no firm D call. Trimming shortened V by 5 bases and J by 2 bases, and 21 bases separated the two germline ends. This CDR3 contains 17 residues. The germline V gene has CDR1 LGHNT and CDR2 FRNRAP. The CDR3 region has the DNA TGTGCTAGTGGTAAATCACCGCCGGACGGCCAACAAGAGACCCAGTACTTC. Translating gives CASGKSPPDGQQETQYF.

In this sample, this clonotype turned up many times. V gene TRBV24-1 combines with J gene TRBJ1-4, with 9 bases matching TRBD1. The length of the CDR3 is 15 residues. Germline values: CDR1 KGHDR, CDR2 SFDVKD. The trim removed 4 bases at V and 7 bases at J, leaving 6 bases unmatched. The chain's CDR3 is CATSDSRQGGEKLFF. The CDR3 DNA reads TGTGCCACCAGTGACTCACGACAGGGGGGTGAAAAACTGTTTTTT.

This clonotype showed up many times. V and J are TRBV27 and TRBJ2-7; 9 bases fit TRBD2. This CDR3 contains 14 residues. Unmatched junction bases numbered 3, after V lost 2 bases and J lost 4 bases. Germline V CDR1 and CDR2: MNHEY, SMNVEV (reference sequence). CDR3 loop: CASSLGREGYEQYF. CDR3 bases: TGTGCCAGCAGTTTAGGGCGGGAGGGTTACGAGCAGTACTTC.

The sample holds many counts of this clonotype. The V and J genes are TRBV28 and TRBJ2-7; TRBD2 agrees at 8 bases. V shed 5 bases, J shed 3 bases, and the junction held 6 bases outside the gene matches. CDR1 and CDR2 (germline): MDHEN, SYDVKM. This CDR3 is built from 14 residues. The CDR3 region has the DNA TGTGCCAGCAGTACCGGGGGGGGCGTCTACGAGCAGTACTTC. It translates to CASSTGGGVYEQYF.

The chain is built from TRBV2 and TRBJ2-4; D is perhaps TRBD2 (5 bases). This CDR3 has 13 residues. Germline V CDR1 and CDR2: SNHLY, FYNNEI. The V gene lost 2 bases and the J gene lost 6 bases, with 8 bases spanning the gap. CDR3 sequence: CASSETSGNIQYF. CDR3 bases: TGTGCCAGCAGTGAAACGAGCGGAAACATTCAGTACTTC.

This clonotype appeared many times. This chain connects TRBV20-1 to TRBJ2-3, with TRBD2 matching over 8 bases. The CDR3 extends over 14 amino acids. CDR1 DFQATT and CDR2 SNEGSKA come from the germline V gene (reference sequence). The CDR3 DNA follows: TGCAGCCCGTTGGGACCAGCGGGAGCAGATACGCAGTATTTT. It codes for CSPLGPAGADTQYF.

This clonotype was detected many times. This chain connects TRBV7-9 to TRBJ2-7; a possible D gene is TRBD2 (7 bases). V was trimmed by 0 bases and J by 4 bases, leaving 13 bases between them. Germline-derived CDR1 and CDR2 are SEHNR and FQNEAQ (reference sequence). The CDR3 totals 15 residues. The chain's CDR3 is CASSLAGGDIYEQYF. The CDR3 DNA follows: TGTGCCAGCAGCTTAGCGGGGGGGGACATTTACGAGCAGTACTTC.

This clonotype was seen many times. The V and J genes are TRBV10-3 and TRBJ2-5, with TRBD1 identical over 9 bases. Germline values: CDR1 ENHRY, CDR2 SYGVKD. The CDR3 length is 12 residues. J was trimmed by 5 bases and V by 6 bases; bases with no gene match: 1. The CDR3 protein is CAIRDRGETQYF. The DNA for the CDR3 is TGTGCCATCAGGGACAGGGGTGAGACCCAGTACTTC.

This clonotype was observed many times. The J gene is TRBJ2-7, the V gene TRBV29-1; TRBD2 aligns across 8 bases. CDR3 length equals 13 residues. Germline lookup yields CDR1 SQVTM and CDR2 ANQGSEA. V lost 4 bases, J lost 2 bases, and 4 bases stayed unmatched. The CDR3 coding sequence is TGCAGCGTTGCGGGAGGGCTGACCTACGAGCAGTACTTC. Protein: CSVAGGLTYEQYF.

This clonotype has a count of ten or more. The V call is TRBV15, the J call TRBJ2-2; D gene ambiguous. Germline assignment: CDR1 LNHNV and CDR2 YYDKDF (reference sequence). With 5 bases removed from V and 1 base from J, the gap between germline ends came to 8 bases. This CDR3 comprises 14 residues. CDR3 sequence reads: CATSGTLNTGELFF. DNA of the CDR3: TGTGCCACCAGCGGCACACTGAACACCGGGGAGCTGTTTTTT.

The sample holds many counts of this clonotype. The chain joins TRBV27 to TRBJ2-7, with D possibly matching TRBD2 (5 bases). CDR1 is MNHEY, CDR2 SMNVEV, per germline (reference sequence). The CDR3 runs to 14 residues. Trimming took off 5 bases at V and 4 bases at J, with 15 bases between the two ends. The chain's CDR3 is CASSAGILPYEQYF. The CDR3, as DNA: TGTGCCAGCAGTGCCGGGATCCTCCCTTACGAGCAGTACTTC.

This clonotype was recorded many times. The genes are TRBV5-1 and TRBJ2-7; D ambiguous. The CDR3 covers 13 residues. Looked up from germline, CDR1 is SGHRS and CDR2 is YFSETQ. With 4 bases removed from V and 7 bases from J, the gap between germline ends came to 15 bases. The CDR3 region has the DNA TGCGCCAGCAGCGAGACGTGGGCTGAAGAGCAGTACTTC. Protein: CASSETWAEEQYF.

Ten or more counts support this clonotype. This chain links TRBV27 with TRBJ2-1; unclear D gene. The V and J ends lost 6 bases and 2 bases respectively, with 8 bases between them. This CDR3 has 13 residues. Germline V CDR1 and CDR2: MNHEY, SMNVEV (reference sequence). Here the CDR3 DNA reads TGTGCCAGCAGCGACGGTCCCTACAATGAGCAGTTCTTC. Encoded protein: CASSDGPYNEQFF.

This clonotype turned up a few times. The rearrangement uses TRBV7-7 and TRBJ2-7; 8 bases align to TRBD2. The ends lost 5 bases at V and 6 bases at J; junction bases unmatched: 18. Looked up from germline, CDR1 is SSHAT and CDR2 is FNYEAQ (reference sequence). The CDR3 loop spans 17 amino acids. The CDR3 reads CASSLTGRAGTTGEQYF. Written as DNA, the CDR3 is TGTGCCAGCAGCCTGACCGGGAGGGCGGGGACGACCGGCGAGCAGTACTTC.